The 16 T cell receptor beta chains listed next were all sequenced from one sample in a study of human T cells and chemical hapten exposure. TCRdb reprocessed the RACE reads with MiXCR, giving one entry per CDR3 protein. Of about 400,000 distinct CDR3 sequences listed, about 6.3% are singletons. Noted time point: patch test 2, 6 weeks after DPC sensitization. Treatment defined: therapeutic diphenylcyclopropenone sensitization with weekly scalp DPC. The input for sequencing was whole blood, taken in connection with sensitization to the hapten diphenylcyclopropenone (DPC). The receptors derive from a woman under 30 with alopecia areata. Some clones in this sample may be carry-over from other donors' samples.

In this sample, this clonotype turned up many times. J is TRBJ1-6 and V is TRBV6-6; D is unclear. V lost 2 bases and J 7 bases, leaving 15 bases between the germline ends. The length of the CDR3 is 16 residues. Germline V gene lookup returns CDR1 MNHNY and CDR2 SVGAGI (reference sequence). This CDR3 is CASSYAPGQANSPLHF. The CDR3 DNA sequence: TGTGCCAGCAGTTACGCCCCCGGGCAAGCGAATTCACCCCTCCACTTT.

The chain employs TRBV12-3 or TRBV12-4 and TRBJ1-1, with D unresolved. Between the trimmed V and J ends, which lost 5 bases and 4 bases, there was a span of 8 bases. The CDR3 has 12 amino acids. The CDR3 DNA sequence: TGTGCCAGCAGTAGGGCCGTCACTGAAGCTTTCTTT. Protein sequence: CASSRAVTEAFF.

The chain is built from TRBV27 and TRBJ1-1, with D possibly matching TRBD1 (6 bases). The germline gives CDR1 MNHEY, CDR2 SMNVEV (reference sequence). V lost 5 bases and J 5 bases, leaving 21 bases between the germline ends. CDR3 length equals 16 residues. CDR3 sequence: CASSLNLRGRITEAFF. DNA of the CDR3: TGTGCCAGCAGTCTAAATCTCAGGGGCCGGATTACTGAAGCTTTCTTT.

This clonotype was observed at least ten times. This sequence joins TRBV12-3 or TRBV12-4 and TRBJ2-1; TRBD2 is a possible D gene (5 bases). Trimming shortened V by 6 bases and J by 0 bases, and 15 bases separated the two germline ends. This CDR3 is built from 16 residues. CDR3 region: CASSREEGSSYNEQFF. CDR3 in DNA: TGTGCCAGCAGCCGGGAAGAAGGGAGCTCCTACAATGAGCAGTTCTTC.

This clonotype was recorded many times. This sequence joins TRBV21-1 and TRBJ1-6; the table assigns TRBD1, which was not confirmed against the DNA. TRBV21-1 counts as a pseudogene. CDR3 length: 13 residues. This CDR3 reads CALAATRHSPLHF. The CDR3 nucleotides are TGTGCCCTCGCCGCCACCCGGCACTCACCCCTCCACTTT.

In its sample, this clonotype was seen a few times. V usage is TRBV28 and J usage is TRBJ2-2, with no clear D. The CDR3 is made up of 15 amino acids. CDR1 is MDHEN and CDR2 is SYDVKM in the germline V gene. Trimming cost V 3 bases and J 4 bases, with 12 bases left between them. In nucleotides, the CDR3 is TGTGCCAGCAGTTTGTCTGGGATTTTCACCGGGGAGCTGTTTTTT. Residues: CASSLSGIFTGELFF.

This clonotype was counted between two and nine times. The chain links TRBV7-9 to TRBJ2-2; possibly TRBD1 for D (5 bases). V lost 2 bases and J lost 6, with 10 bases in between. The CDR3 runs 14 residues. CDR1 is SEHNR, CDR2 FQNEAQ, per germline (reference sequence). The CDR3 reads CASSLTLGAGELFF. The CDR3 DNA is TGTGCCAGCAGCTTAACCCTAGGGGCCGGGGAGCTGTTTTTT. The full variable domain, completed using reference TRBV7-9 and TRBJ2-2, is DTGVSQNPRHKITKRGQNVTFRCDPISEHNRLYWYRQTLGQGPEFLTYFQNEAQLEKSRLLSDRFSAERPKGSFSTLEIQRTEQGDSAMYLCASSLTLGAGELFFGEGSRLTVL.

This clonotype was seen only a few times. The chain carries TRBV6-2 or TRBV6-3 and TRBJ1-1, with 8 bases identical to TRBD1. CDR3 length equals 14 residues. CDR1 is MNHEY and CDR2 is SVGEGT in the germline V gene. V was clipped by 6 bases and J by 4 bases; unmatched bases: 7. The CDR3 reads CASRPVDRGTEAFF. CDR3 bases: TGTGCCAGCAGACCCGTCGACAGGGGCACTGAAGCTTTCTTT.

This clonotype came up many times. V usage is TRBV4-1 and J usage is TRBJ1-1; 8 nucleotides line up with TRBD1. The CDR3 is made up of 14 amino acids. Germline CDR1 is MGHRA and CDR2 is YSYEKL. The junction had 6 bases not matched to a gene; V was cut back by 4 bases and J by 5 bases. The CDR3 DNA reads TGCGCCAGCAGCCCTTTACAGGGGGGAACTGAAGCTTTCTTT. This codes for CASSPLQGGTEAFF.

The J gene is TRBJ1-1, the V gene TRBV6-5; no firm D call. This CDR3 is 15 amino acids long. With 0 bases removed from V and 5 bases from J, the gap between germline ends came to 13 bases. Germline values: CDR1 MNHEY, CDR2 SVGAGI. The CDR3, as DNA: TGTGCCAGCAGTTACTCGGTAACTACGAGTACTGAAGCTTTCTTT. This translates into CASSYSVTTSTEAFF.

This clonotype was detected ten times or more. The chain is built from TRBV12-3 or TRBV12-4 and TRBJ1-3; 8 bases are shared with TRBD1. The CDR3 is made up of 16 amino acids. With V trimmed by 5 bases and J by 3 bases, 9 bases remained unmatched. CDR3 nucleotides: TGTGCCAGCAGTCCATATCAGGGGGCCGGTGGAAACACCATATATTTT. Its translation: CASSPYQGAGGNTIYF.

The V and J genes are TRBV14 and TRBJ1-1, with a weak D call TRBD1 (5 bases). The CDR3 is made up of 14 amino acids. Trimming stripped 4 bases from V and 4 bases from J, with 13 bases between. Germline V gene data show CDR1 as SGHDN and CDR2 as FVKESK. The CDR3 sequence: CASSPSTGFTEAFF. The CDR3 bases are TGTGCCAGCAGCCCGTCCACAGGATTCACTGAAGCTTTCTTT.

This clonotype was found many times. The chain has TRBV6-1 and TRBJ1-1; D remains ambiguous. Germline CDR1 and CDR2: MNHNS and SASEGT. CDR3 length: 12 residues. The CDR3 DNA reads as TGTGTGGTGTGGGTATGGAACACTGAAGCTTTCTTT. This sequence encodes CVVWVWNTEAFF.

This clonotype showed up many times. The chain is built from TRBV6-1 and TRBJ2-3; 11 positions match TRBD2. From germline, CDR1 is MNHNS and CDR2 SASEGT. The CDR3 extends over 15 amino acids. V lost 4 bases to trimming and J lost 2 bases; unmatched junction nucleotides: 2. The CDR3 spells CASSGLAGYTDTQYF. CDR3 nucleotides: TGTGCCAGCAGTGGACTAGCGGGGTACACAGATACGCAGTATTTT.

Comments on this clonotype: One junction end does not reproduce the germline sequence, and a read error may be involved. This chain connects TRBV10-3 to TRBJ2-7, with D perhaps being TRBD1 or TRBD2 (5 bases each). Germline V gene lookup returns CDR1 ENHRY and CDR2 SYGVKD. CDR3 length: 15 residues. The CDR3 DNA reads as TGTGCCATCAGTGTAAGCAGGGACCCGTCCTACGAGCAGTGCTTC. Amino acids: CAISVSRDPSYEQCF.

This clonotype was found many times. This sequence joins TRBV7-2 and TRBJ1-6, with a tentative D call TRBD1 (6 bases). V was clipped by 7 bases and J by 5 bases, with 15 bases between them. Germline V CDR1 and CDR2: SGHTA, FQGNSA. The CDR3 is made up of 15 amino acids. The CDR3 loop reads CASTGTGTNNSPLHF. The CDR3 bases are TGTGCCAGCACCGGAACAGGGACCAATAATTCACCCCTCCACTTT.